Listed here is a single T cell receptor beta chain. The target antigen is unknown. This specimen comes from a study of OX40 agonist ivuxolimab in advanced cancers. Study-level information: Ivuxolimab, which is an agonistic anti-OX40 (CD134) antibody, was administered to the patients. Recorded diagnoses for dose-escalation patients were hepatocellular carcinoma, melanoma, renal cell or head and neck cancer. Three individuals attained partial responses, comprising one hepatocellular carcinoma case and two cutaneous melanoma cases. Study-wide results and caveats: In general, CD8+ T cells held more expanded clones than CD4+ did, on average.

Sequencing used immunoSEQ multiplex PCR; TCRdb keeps in-frame clones, though not all of them. The table includes more than 80,000 clones, roughly 84% detected once. The CDR3 consists of 15 residues. CDR1 and CDR2 (germline): LNHNV, YYDKDF (reference sequence). The V end was cut by 0 bases, the J end by 0 bases, with 6 bases between. The chain joins TRBV15 to TRBJ1-3; D uncertain. The clonotype was recovered from an adult with an advanced solid tumor such as melanoma, head and neck, liver or kidney cancer. The sample consisted of CD4+ or CD8+ T cells sorted from blood, taken in a trial of the OX40 agonist ivuxolimab. The CDR3 spells CATSRDRSSGNTIYF. In nucleotides, the CDR3 is TGTGCCACCAGCAGAGACAGGAGCTCTGGAAACACCATATATTTT.